The following is a T cell receptor beta chain sequence with its context. The data originate from a study of blood T cell repertoires in COVID-19. Study details: Samples representing acute and convalescent COVID-19 were sourced from the United States, Italy and Spain.

Trimming removed 5 bases at V and 1 base at J, with 9 bases between. Germline CDR1 GTSNPN, CDR2 SVGIG (reference sequence). The CDR3 runs 13 residues. Authors' methods: Reference gene primer amplification in the assay estimated nucleated cell counts. Repertoires were generated with immunoSEQ multiplex PCR, while TCRdb's copy carries only in-frame clones and drops some. The V and J calls and clone size are taken from that table; D and trimming were inferred from the DNA. Among 250,000 to 300,000 clones listed, 70% to 90% were seen once. Enrolled during active infection, Seattle patients were then followed longitudinally.

The TCR was taken from a woman aged 30 to 39 with COVID-19, enrolled during active disease. The chain recombines TRBV30 with TRBJ2-4, with D possibly matching TRBD1 (6 bases). Sequencing input: peripheral blood. The CDR3 nucleotides read TGTGCCTGGGAGGGGGAGGCCAAAAACATTCAGTACTTC. Protein sequence: CAWEGEAKNIQYF. Based on the CDR3 plus reference TRBV30 and TRBJ2-4, the full variable domain is SQTIHQWPATLVQPVGSPLSLECTVEGTSNPNLYWYRQAAGRGLQLLFYSVGIGQISSEVPQNLSASRPQDRQFILSSKKLLLSDSGFYLCAWEGEAKNIQYFGAGTRLSVL.